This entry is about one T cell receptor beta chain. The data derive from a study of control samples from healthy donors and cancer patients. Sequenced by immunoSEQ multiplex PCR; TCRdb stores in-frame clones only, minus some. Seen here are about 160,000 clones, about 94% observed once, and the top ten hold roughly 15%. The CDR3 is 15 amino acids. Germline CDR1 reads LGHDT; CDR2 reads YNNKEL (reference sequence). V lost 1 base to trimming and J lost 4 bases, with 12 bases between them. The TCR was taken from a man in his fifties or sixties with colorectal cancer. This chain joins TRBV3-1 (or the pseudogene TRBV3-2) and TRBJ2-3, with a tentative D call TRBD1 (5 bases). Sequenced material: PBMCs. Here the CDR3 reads CASSQAAQGSDTQYF. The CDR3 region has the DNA TGTGCCAGCAGCCAAGCGGCGCAGGGCTCAGATACGCAGTATTTT.